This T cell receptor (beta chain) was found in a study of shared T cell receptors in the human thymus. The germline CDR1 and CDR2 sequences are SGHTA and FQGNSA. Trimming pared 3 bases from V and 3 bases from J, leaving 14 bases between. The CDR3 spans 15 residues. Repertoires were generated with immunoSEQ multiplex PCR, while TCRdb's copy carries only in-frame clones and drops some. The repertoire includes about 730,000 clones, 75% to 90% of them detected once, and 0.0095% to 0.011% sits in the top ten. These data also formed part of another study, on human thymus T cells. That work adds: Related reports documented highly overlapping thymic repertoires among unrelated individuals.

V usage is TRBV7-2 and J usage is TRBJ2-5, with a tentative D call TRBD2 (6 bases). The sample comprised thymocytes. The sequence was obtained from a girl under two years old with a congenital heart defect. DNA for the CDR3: TGTGCCAGCAGCTTCCTCTCGGGAGTGAAAGAGACCCAGTACTTC. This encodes CASSFLSGVKETQYF.